A selection of T cell receptor beta chains follows, all from one sample in a study of monozygotic twins with inflammatory bowel disease. TCRdb re-called the 5' RACE reads and catalogs CDR3 proteins one per entry, DNA excluded. Its clone listing holds 350,000 to 500,000 distinct CDR3 sequences. The sequencing input was blood. The receptors come from a human donor with ulcerative colitis or Crohn's disease, or a healthy co-twin of an affected twin (not recorded which). Each CDR3 is given with its conserved first and last residue. Fields, in order: CDR3 protein, V gene, J gene.

cdr3_aa: CASSPRRDDGELFF
v_call: TRBV18
j_call: TRBJ2-2

cdr3_aa: CASSLGGEDEQFF
v_call: TRBV7-3
j_call: TRBJ2-1

cdr3_aa: CASSLGQTTIRDTIYF
v_call: TRBV5-1
j_call: TRBJ1-3

cdr3_aa: CASSLWPQRGMAYEQFF
v_call: TRBV7-2
j_call: TRBJ2-1

cdr3_aa: CASSVTSGSPRTDTQYF
v_call: TRBV9
j_call: TRBJ2-3

cdr3_aa: CAISNRGNTGELFF
v_call: TRBV10-3
j_call: TRBJ2-2

cdr3_aa: CASSFSVDNNEQFF
v_call: TRBV7-3
j_call: TRBJ2-1

cdr3_aa: CASSISAGGLYEQYF
v_call: TRBV5-1
j_call: TRBJ2-7

cdr3_aa: CSASDGRDTQYF
v_call: TRBV20-1
j_call: TRBJ2-3

cdr3_aa: CASSLGWQGEQPQHF
v_call: TRBV5-6
j_call: TRBJ1-5

cdr3_aa: CASSFRSDDYGYTF
v_call: TRBV5-5
j_call: TRBJ1-2

cdr3_aa: CASSESKGGNEQFF
v_call: TRBV25-1
j_call: TRBJ2-1

cdr3_aa: CASSPALDGYSYEQYF
v_call: TRBV6-1
j_call: TRBJ2-7

cdr3_aa: CASSSDSMTYYEQYF
v_call: TRBV7-9
j_call: TRBJ2-7

cdr3_aa: CASSQLAGGSYAEQYF
v_call: TRBV4-2
j_call: TRBJ2-7

cdr3_aa: CASIPGWGGGNQPQHF
v_call: TRBV19
j_call: TRBJ1-5

cdr3_aa: CASSLRRGGDGSYNEQFF
v_call: TRBV11-1
j_call: TRBJ2-1

cdr3_aa: CASSTTGQKETQYF
v_call: TRBV19
j_call: TRBJ2-5

cdr3_aa: CAWSASPGSYEQYF
v_call: TRBV30
j_call: TRBJ2-7

cdr3_aa: CASSLVIGGTVVEQYF
v_call: TRBV7-9
j_call: TRBJ2-7

cdr3_aa: CASSLVQGHEQYF
v_call: TRBV5-1
j_call: TRBJ2-7

cdr3_aa: CASSAGAPTESQPQHF
v_call: TRBV9
j_call: TRBJ1-5

cdr3_aa: CASSLLRETEAFF
v_call: TRBV7-7
j_call: TRBJ1-1